This T cell receptor beta chain was retrieved from a study of blood T cell repertoires in COVID-19. Overall study context: COVID-19 samples from acute and convalescent phases originated in the United States, Italy and Spain. Sources were T cells, B-cell-depleted T cells, or PBMCs; the material itself was cDNA or gDNA.

Clones were read by immunoSEQ multiplex PCR, and TCRdb kept only the in-frame ones, dropping some. The data contain a few hundred thousand clones, roughly 84% of them singletons. The germline gives CDR1 DFQATT, CDR2 SNEGSKA (reference sequence). Trimming pared 6 bases from V and 5 bases from J, leaving 10 bases between. The CDR3 sequence is 11 residues long. This TCR was sampled from an elderly woman with acute or convalescent COVID-19. V usage is TRBV20-1 and J usage is TRBJ1-1; D not resolved. The sample comprised peripheral blood. The CDR3 is CSAEGKTEAFF. CDR3 DNA sequence: TGCAGTGCAGAGGGAAAGACTGAAGCTTTCTTT.